A single T cell receptor (beta chain) is shown here with its context. Its antigen remains unknown. The investigators amplified TCR beta CDR3 regions from RNA transcripts. The HTBI primer set served for first-round RT-PCR of the TCR CDR3. From the multiplex PCR reads, TCRdb called clonotypes with MiXCR, one entry per CDR3 protein. The sample lists some 720,000 distinct CDR3 sequences; about 15% were seen once. The sample belongs to a study of T cells in Graves' hyperthyroidism and ophthalmopathy. Overall study: Once the initial diagnosis was made, peripheral blood was obtained before any treatment. The study, taken as a whole, reports: The majority of expanded thyroid clonotypes above 0.001 also appeared in blood.

Trimming took off 0 bases at V and 1 base at J, with 9 bases between the two ends. CDR1 MNHEY and CDR2 SVGEGT come from the germline V gene. The CDR3 runs 15 residues. The source of this sequence is a man younger than 35 with Graves' hyperthyroidism. V gene TRBV6-2 or TRBV6-3 combines with J gene TRBJ1-1, with D possibly TRBD1 on 5 matching bases. The sample taken for sequencing was blood. The CDR3 coding sequence is TGTGCCAGCAGTTACTCAGCCGGGGGGAACACTGAAGCTTTCTTT. This encodes CASSYSAGGNTEAFF.